Below are 17 T cell receptor beta chains sequenced from a single sample in a study of shared T cell receptors in the human thymus. Produced via immunoSEQ multiplex PCR; TCRdb's table is partial and in-frame only. The table has under 700,000 clones, about 80% seen once. The data also belong to a second study, concerning human thymus T cells.

Sequenced material: thymocytes. All receptors come from a boy under two years old with a congenital heart defect.

The chain has TRBV5-6 and TRBJ1-4; 9 bases map to TRBD1. Looked up from germline, CDR1 is SGHDT and CDR2 is YYEEEE. CDR3 length: 14 amino acids. V lost 4 bases to trimming and J lost 8 bases; unmatched junction nucleotides: 6. This CDR3 reads CASSLDRGGEKLFF. The CDR3 region has the DNA TGTGCCAGCAGCCTAGACAGGGGGGGAGAAAAACTGTTTTTT. Full variable domain (outside the CDR3, taken from reference TRBV5-6 and TRBJ1-4): DAGVTQSPTHLIKTRGQQVTLRCSPKSGHDTVSWYQQALGQGPQFIFQYYEEEERQRGNFPDRFSGHQFPNYSSELNVNALLLGDSALYLCASSLDRGGEKLFFGSGTQLSVL.

The chain links TRBV21-1 to TRBJ2-3; TRBD1, the D gene given by the table, was not confirmed from the DNA. TRBV21-1 is tagged as a pseudogene. There are 13 residues in the CDR3. CDR3 bases: TGTGCCAGCAGCATTCGACAGGGAGATACGCAGTATTTT. Amino acid sequence: CASSIRQGDTQYF.

This rearrangement joins TRBV4-3 to TRBJ1-4, with D tentatively TRBD1 (6 bases). Germline CDR1 LGHNA, CDR2 YSLEER. V lost 4 bases and J 4 bases, leaving 16 bases between the germline ends. The CDR3 loop spans 16 amino acids. The CDR3 DNA reads TGCGCCAGCAGCCCCTGGCTGGGGGGGCTTAATGAAAAACTGTTTTTT. Residues: CASSPWLGGLNEKLFF.

This chain uses TRBV14 with TRBJ2-1; TRBD2 matches at 10 bases. CDR1 and CDR2 (germline): SGHDN, FVKESK. The trim removed 3 bases at V and 10 bases at J, leaving 21 bases unmatched. The CDR3 runs to 19 residues. CDR3 residues: CASSQESGRALASREEQFF. CDR3 coding DNA: TGTGCCAGCAGCCAGGAGAGCGGGAGGGCCCTCGCCTCCCGGGAGGAGCAGTTCTTC.

This clone appeared a few times. V usage is TRBV15 and J usage is TRBJ2-2; perhaps TRBD1 as D (6 bases). CDR3 size: 17 residues. V was pared by 2 bases and J by 9 bases, with 22 bases between. The germline gives CDR1 LNHNV, CDR2 YYDKDF (reference sequence). Written as DNA, the CDR3 is TGTGCCACCAGCAGAAAAGAAGAGGACAGCCCGCGTTGGGAGCTGTTTTTT. Amino acid sequence: CATSRKEEDSPRWELFF.

V usage is TRBV7-7 and J usage is TRBJ2-1; 14 nucleotides line up with TRBD2. Trimming at V came to 2 bases and at J to 6 bases, leaving 3 bases not matched to a gene. CDR3 length: 16 amino acids. Germline V CDR1 and CDR2: SSHAT, FNYEAQ (reference sequence). The CDR3 DNA follows: TGTGCCAGCAGCTTACGACTAGCGGGAGGGTCCAATGAGCAGTTCTTC. It yields the protein CASSLRLAGGSNEQFF.

This chain connects TRBV9 to TRBJ2-1; possibly TRBD1 for D (6 bases). The length of the CDR3 is 14 residues. The V end lost 4 bases, the J end lost 7 bases, and 15 bases lay between the germline ends. Germline assignment: CDR1 SGDLS and CDR2 YYNGEE. The CDR3 spells CASSSRTAGNEQFF. CDR3 DNA sequence: TGTGCCAGCAGCTCGAGGACAGCAGGGAATGAGCAGTTCTTC.

This clone was recorded a few times. The V and J genes are TRBV6-1 and TRBJ1-1, with D unresolved. V lost 6 bases to trimming and J lost 1 base, with 12 bases between them. CDR3 length equals 14 residues. Germline V lookup: CDR1 MNHNS, CDR2 SASEGT. The CDR3 DNA reads as TGTGCCAGCAGGAGGAGGTGGCCGAACACTGAAGCTTTCTTT. It encodes CASRRRWPNTEAFF.

The chain couples TRBV28 to TRBJ2-4; no definite D call. V lost 7 bases, J lost 0 bases, and 10 bases lay in between. This CDR3 region has 14 residues. The germline V gene encodes CDR1 MDHEN and CDR2 SYDVKM. The CDR3 bases are TGTGCCAGCACCCAACGGAGAGCCAAAAACATTCAGTACTTC. Translating it yields CASTQRRAKNIQYF.

This clone was counted only a few times. This chain uses TRBV4-3 with TRBJ2-5, with 12 bases lining up with TRBD2. Trimming removed 0 bases from V and 3 bases from J; junction bases left unmatched: 11. CDR1 and CDR2 (germline): LGHNA, YSLEER. CDR3 length: 19 amino acids. CDR3 amino acids: CASSQEEERLAGVKETQYF. The CDR3 DNA reads TGCGCCAGCAGCCAAGAAGAAGAGCGACTAGCGGGAGTGAAAGAGACCCAGTACTTC.

The chain links TRBV7-9 to TRBJ2-7; 10 bases are a match to TRBD2. After removal of 5 bases from V and 0 bases from J, the junction contained 13 bases not matched to a gene. The CDR3 is 18 amino acids. CDR1 is SEHNR, CDR2 FQNEAQ, per germline (reference sequence). The CDR3 nucleotides read TGTGCCAGCAGCGGTGGACTAGCGGCCACCCCAAGCTCCTACGAGCAGTACTTC. Amino acids: CASSGGLAATPSSYEQYF.

This clone appeared a single time. The chain has TRBV10-3 and TRBJ2-7; maybe TRBD1 (5 bases). CDR3 size: 18 residues. Between the trimmed V and J ends, which lost 4 bases and 5 bases, there was a span of 27 bases. Germline CDR1 reads ENHRY; CDR2 reads SYGVKD. CDR3 region: CAISAEDPNRQGGNEQYF. For the CDR3, the DNA is TGTGCCATCAGTGCAGAAGATCCGAACCGGCAGGGCGGCAACGAGCAGTACTTC.

The gene calls are TRBV5-4 and TRBJ1-2, with 7 bases lining up with TRBD1. Per the germline V gene, CDR1 is SGHNT and CDR2 is YYREEE (reference sequence). The CDR3 has 13 residues. The ends lost 4 bases at V and 6 bases at J; junction bases unmatched: 6. CDR3 nucleotides: TGTGCCAGCAGCCTTGAGGGGACAGATGGCTACACCTTC. Amino acids: CASSLEGTDGYTF. Complete variable domain (other parts from reference TRBV5-4 and TRBJ1-2): ETGVTQSPTHLIKTRGQQVTLRCSSQSGHNTVSWYQQALGQGPQFIFQYYREEENGRGNFPPRFSGLQFPNYSSELNVNALELDDSALYLCASSLEGTDGYTFGSGTRLTVV.

This chain uses TRBV2 with TRBJ2-7; 10 bases map to TRBD2. The CDR3 consists of 16 residues. V shed 7 bases and J 3 bases; nucleotides not matched to a gene: 12. Germline lookup yields CDR1 SNHLY and CDR2 FYNNEI. For the CDR3, the DNA is TGTGCCAGCACCATCCTTAGCGGGAGGATTAACTACGAGCAGTACTTC. Protein sequence: CASTILSGRINYEQYF.

This clone came up once. The J gene is TRBJ1-2, the V gene TRBV2; tentatively, D is TRBD1 (5 bases). V was trimmed by 6 bases and J by 8 bases, leaving 28 bases between them. The CDR3 runs to 17 residues. Germline loops: CDR1 SNHLY, CDR2 FYNNEI. CDR3 coding DNA: TGTGCCAGCAGGCAAAGTTCCCCTATGGGCAGGGTAATAGGCTACACCTTC. Residues: CASRQSSPMGRVIGYTF.

V usage is TRBV6-5 and J usage is TRBJ1-4; 7 nucleotides line up with TRBD1. The germline V gene encodes CDR1 MNHEY and CDR2 SVGAGI. After removal of 5 bases from V and 4 bases from J, the junction contained 7 bases not matched to a gene. There are 15 residues in the CDR3. As DNA, the CDR3 is TGTGCCAGCAGTCCTACCGGGACAGATAATGAAAAACTGTTTTTT. Its protein is CASSPTGTDNEKLFF.

This chain connects TRBV4-1 to TRBJ2-1; D not resolved. V lost 2 bases and J 10 bases, leaving 9 bases between the germline ends. Germline CDR1 and CDR2: MGHRA and YSYEKL. The length of the CDR3 is 12 residues. The CDR3 nucleotides read TGCGCCAGCAGCCAACGATTGCAGGAGCAGTTCTTC. Protein sequence: CASSQRLQEQFF.